This T cell receptor beta chain appears in the sequencing data of a study of OX40 agonist ivuxolimab in advanced cancers. Study-level background: The patients received ivuxolimab by intravenous route every 2 weeks at 0.01 to 10 mg/kg.

This table comes from immunoSEQ multiplex PCR, and its TCRdb copy is limited to in-frame clones, with some not included. Of some 22,000 clones in the sample, 73% are singletons; the top ten hold approximately 20%. Germline CDR1 SGHTA, CDR2 FQGNSA. The CDR3 is 16 residues long. Trimming left V 5 bases short and J 3 bases short, with 18 bases between. The specimen was CD4+ or CD8+ T cells sorted from blood, collected in a trial of the OX40 agonist ivuxolimab. The clonotype originates from an adult with an advanced solid tumor such as melanoma, head and neck, liver or kidney cancer. The chain employs TRBV7-2 and TRBJ2-3; the D gene is possibly TRBD2 (5 bases). The CDR3 region has the DNA TGTGCCAGCAGCCCGACGGGATTCAAGAGGACAGATACGCAGTATTTT. It translates to CASSPTGFKRTDTQYF.